The T cell receptor beta chain described here comes from a study of cytomegalovirus exposure and HLA in healthy donors listed by TCRdb under 2017. About the study as a whole: An earlier analysis of roughly 570 of the donors reported about 260 Gb of sequence data and 117 million unique TCR beta sequences obtained from approximately 180 million T cells. In an earlier analysis of roughly 580 of the donors, high-throughput TCR beta sequencing was used to judge whether each TCR beta V gene segment behaved as functional or pseudogenic. A later genetic analysis took genome-wide SNP genotypes for about 55% of the roughly 700 donors and used that subset as a discovery cohort. Rather than drawing on any new phenotypic data, the later analysis identified candidate immune exposures from TCR beta sequences and the way those sequences occurred across donors. Four or five DR-DQ haplotypes were handled as single units for association and clustering because linkage in the cohort was strong. Using immunosequencing, the study profiled T cell repertoires from 500 to 800 subjects and related those repertoires to cytomegalovirus serostatus. The study combined high-throughput TCR immunosequencing, statistical association of individual TCRs with disease status, and machine learning to predict cytomegalovirus infection status. All discovery cohort repertoires had been generated using a single sequencing platform. In addition to the first cohort of around 670 subjects, a separate validation cohort of approximately 130 different subjects was used. Around 300 gigabases of sequencing data and 80 million or so unique TCR sequences were included in an early release covering several hundred HLA-typed donors. Among the roughly 370 genotyped donors, around 81% belonged to the genetic ancestry cluster associated with self-reported Caucasian donors. The number of donors typed differed by locus, with about 629-630 for A, B, C, DRB1 and DQB1, roughly 520 for DQA1, nearly 610 for DPA1, and around 430 for DPB1. Donor age, sex, ethnicity and CMV serostatus were collected together with the repertoire data. On average, roughly 240,000 unique TCR beta nucleotide sequences were sequenced per donor among a few hundred genotyped donors of the cohort, with about 19% of those sequences being non-productive. A later analysis re-examined previously published TCR beta repertoires from more than 600 donors and added high-resolution HLA genotyping to investigate patterns of TCR occurrence. Both class I and class II loci were covered by HLA typing, at four-digit resolution. The study was designed to test whether signatures of past pathogen exposure could be identified by cataloging public T cell receptors. Findings and caveats that apply to the study as a whole: About 17 rarely observed V segments, including chromosome 9 orphons, were excluded from the earlier analysis of about 500 of the donors because counts were too low. A few of the identified cytomegalovirus-associated TCR beta chains were confirmed in vitro to be specific for cytomegalovirus antigens. Correlated functional status among segregating V segments might reflect linkage disequilibrium, but an unknown experimental factor could not be ruled out. According to the authors, the approach could potentially be generalized to other disease states and immunological phenotypes. This cohort had only TCR beta chains sequenced, and the lack of alpha or paired-chain data limited which features could be detected. In both the original and validation cohorts, the classifier was reported to diagnose cytomegalovirus status with high specificity and sensitivity. Strong co-occurrence of HLA alleles, especially DR and DQ, made assigning TCR associations to individual alleles difficult. In a later genetic analysis, fewer N-insertions in productive TCRs were reported among donors in an Asian-associated ancestry cluster than the 666-donor mean. Most TCR sequences were seen in very few donors, while some public TCRs were found in many individuals. At a false discovery rate of 0.05, a later analysis linked 15,000 to 20,000 TCR beta sequences to specific HLA alleles. In a later analysis, HLA-associated TCR beta chains were found to be more clonally expanded and to have lower generation probabilities than equally common non-associated chains. A later analysis reported that several top co-occurrence clusters appeared linked to parvovirus B19, influenza, CMV and Epstein-Barr virus. A cluster of highly shared sequence variants was judged likely to represent a technical artifact of the sequencing pipeline. For the cohort, immune exposure information was limited to CMV serostatus. Because HLA typing was missing for some donors at each locus, association tests included only the typed subset. A later genetic analysis associated a missense DCLRE1C variant with V-gene and J-gene trimming of TCR beta chains, and an independent cohort replicated the association. Some IMGT-functional V segments, including TRBV6-2 and TRBV6-3, could not be distinguished by the 87-base-pair reads and were therefore excluded. Presence/absence analyses assumed roughly uniform sequencing depth across donors, an assumption that may not hold. Most CMV-associated TCR beta chains appeared to be HLA-restricted in a later analysis, and the HLA associations seemed to be driven largely by CMV exposure. A further reported finding was that TCR beta sequences accurately predicted the HLA-A and HLA-B alleles for most subjects in the first cohort. In a later analysis, TCR association rates were found to vary across HLA loci, with the most associated TCRs seen for DRB1 alleles and the fewest for HLA-C alleles. In the study, some 160 TCR beta chains were listed as associated with cytomegalovirus. In an earlier analysis of some 640 of the donors, most TCR beta V segments were observed in productive rearrangements about 90% or about 30% of the time, broadly matching IMGT annotations.

The cohort comprised approximately 700 healthy bone marrow donors. At the time of sampling, every cohort member was nominally healthy, though immune exposures that went unrecorded were likely present. The donor was CMV seropositive and belonged to the group of 250 to 300 seropositive cohort members. A peripheral blood sample was provided by each donor, and peripheral blood mononuclear cells were used for TCR beta sequencing. Genomic DNA was extracted from the blood cell samples with the Qiagen DNeasy Blood Extraction Kit. Note on this clone: Its binding antigen is unknown. Per-nucleotide qualities are absent, and no much larger clonotype sits a single base away.

Libraries were made using the immunoSEQ multiplex PCR assay. For the multiplex PCR, a mixture combining 60 forward primers for TCR Vbeta segments and 13 reverse primers for TCR Jbeta segments was used. The CDR3 region of rearranged TCR beta genes was amplified from genomic DNA with a multiplex PCR assay. Amplified TCR beta libraries were sequenced as 87-base-pair reads on the Illumina HiSeq System. Processing in the source paper ran as follows. In a later analysis, tens of millions of unique TCR beta chains were counted across the 500 to 850 repertoires, and around 11 million of these chains were shared by at least two donors. A nearest-neighbor algorithm error-corrected the raw reads and collapsed the reads into unique sequences, merging closely related sequences to remove PCR and sequencing errors. V, D and J gene segments were assigned by aligning CDR3 sequences to IMGT reference sequences. For a sequence to be retained, a match of at least six nucleotides was required to both a V gene segment and a J gene segment. A rearrangement counted as productive if the CDR3 had no stop codons and remained in frame with V and J, and every other rearrangement counted as non-productive. Following IMGT convention, CDR3 was defined as the stretch from the second conserved V-encoded cysteine to the conserved J-encoded phenylalanine. In an earlier analysis of around 570 of the donors, sequences lacking an unambiguous match to a single V gene segment were excluded. An earlier analysis of several hundred of the donors called V segments functional above 56.7% productive rearrangements and segregating when the between-donor standard deviation exceeded 5%. A statistical classification framework was developed to diagnose cytomegalovirus status using the catalog of TCR beta chain sequences. In a later analysis, TCR nucleotide sequences were compared against IMGT/GENE-DB human TR gene sequences so that V and J genes could be assigned. A later analysis assigned CDR3 sequences and most-parsimonious VDJ recombination scenarios with the TCRdist pipeline. In a later analysis, each TCR beta chain was defined by its CDR3 amino acid sequence together with its V-gene family, and reads lacking a unique V-gene family were excluded. As a way to deal with suspected cross-contamination and a sequencing artifact, a later analysis dropped 592 nucleotide sequences that were highly shared and had low generation probability. A later analysis calculated a clonal expansion index for each public chain from normalized within-repertoire ranks of inferred template counts. In a later analysis, generation probabilities were computed using a VDJ recombination model fitted to out-of-frame rearrangements, and the results were checked against IGoR. In a later analysis, hypergeometric tests were used to score TCR-TCR, TCR-HLA and TCR-CMV co-occurrence, with a repertoire-size bias correction applied to TCR pairs. To estimate false discovery rates, a later analysis permuted the HLA or CMV assignments 20 times. A later analysis grouped co-occurring TCRs with DBSCAN, adding TCRdist sequence similarity when clustering within HLA-allele-positive subsets. Co-occurrence clustering excluded repertoires with fewer than 30,000 or more than 120,000 public chains, plus five with anomalous nucleotide sharing. TCRdb carries this immuneACCESS record with in-frame sequences only. Its versions omit some clonotypes, under half of them owing to an unresolved V gene in the studies checked, with the rest unexplained. That table supplies the V and J calls and clone size; D and trimming were determined from the DNA. Counted in this sample were 100,000 to 150,000 clones; around 74% of them appeared once. Approximately 3.9% of the sample is held by the ten biggest clonotypes.

The germline V gene encodes CDR1 MNHEY and CDR2 SMNVEV (reference sequence). From cysteine to phenylalanine, the CDR3 is 14 amino acids long. Left in the record is the CDR3 DNA by itself, 42 bases read in frame from the first base. The junction shows trimming of 8 bases on V and 4 bases on J, plus 15 bases between the germline ends. The sample was PBMCs. The receptor was isolated from a woman in her fifties or sixties in good health and CMV-seropositive. Here the chain combines TRBV27 and TRBJ1-5; the D gene cannot be named for sure. The DNA sequence is TGTGCCAGCCGGTCGAGACAAGATAATCAGCCCCAGCATTTT. The resulting protein is CASRSRQDNQPQHF.